This is a list of T cell receptor beta chains from one sample in a study of T cell clonotyping in hematopoietic cell transplantation. Here immunoSEQ multiplex PCR was the method, and the copy in TCRdb shows in-frame clones only, minus some. Of 17,000 or so clones in the sample, 71% were seen once. Sequencing input: peripheral blood mononuclear cells. The receptors were sampled from a woman aged 55-69 years in good health. Some clones in this sample may be carry-over from other donors' samples. CDR3s include the opening cysteine and the closing phenylalanine or tryptophan. A D gene is named only where the DNA matches it firmly. Not every row has a clone size; where given, it reads once, few, many or a size class.

d_call	cdr3_length	j_call	v_call	clone_size	cdr3_aa	cdr3_nt
TRBD1	14	TRBJ1-2	TRBV5-4	-	CASRTTGVNYGYTF	TGTGCCAGCAGGACGACAGGGGTAAACTATGGCTACACCTTC
TRBD1	18	TRBJ1-6	TRBV7-2	-	CASSSPTYQTGGHSPLHF	TGTGCCAGCAGCTCACCTACCTACCAAACAGGGGGTCATTCACCCCTCCACTTT
TRBD1	15	TRBJ2-1	TRBV7-3	-	CASSRQGARVNEQFF	TGTGCCAGCAGTCGACAGGGGGCGCGAGTCAATGAGCAGTTCTTC
TRBD1	16	TRBJ1-6	TRBV7-8	-	CASSLGSGGAYSPLHF	TGTGCCAGCAGCTTAGGGTCAGGGGGCGCCTATTCACCCCTCCACTTT
TRBD1	14	TRBJ1-1	TRBV29-1	-	CSGDRAGLNTEAFF	TGCAGCGGTGACAGGGCGGGCTTGAACACTGAAGCTTTCTTT
TRBD2	13	TRBJ2-3	TRBV6-1	-	CASMGLATDTQYF	TGTGCCAGCATGGGACTAGCCACAGATACGCAGTATTTT
-	13	TRBJ2-2	TRBV28	once	CASSLVGTGELFF	TGTGCCAGCAGTTTAGTGGGAACCGGGGAGCTGTTTTTT
-	15	TRBJ1-1	TRBV7-9	-	CASSARGGAGTEAFF	TGTGCCAGCAGCGCGCGGGGGGGCGCGGGCACTGAAGCTTTCTTT
TRBD1	16	TRBJ2-5	TRBV29-1	-	CSVSLRDSKNQETQYF	TGCAGCGTTTCGCTCCGGGACAGTAAAAACCAAGAGACCCAGTACTTC
-	11	TRBJ1-1	TRBV4-1	-	CASSQGAEAFF	TGCGCCAGCAGCCAAGGGGCTGAAGCTTTCTTT
-	14	TRBJ1-2	TRBV19	-	CASSILDSNYGYTF	TGTGCCAGTAGTATCTTGGACAGTAACTATGGCTACACCTTC
-	12	TRBJ2-7	TRBV10-3	-	CAIRQAGAEQYF	TGTGCCATCAGACAAGCAGGGGCCGAGCAGTACTTC
-	13	TRBJ1-4	TRBV6-1	-	CASSDRQNEKLFF	TGTGCCAGCAGTGACAGGCAGAATGAAAAACTGTTTTTT
-	12	TRBJ2-4	TRBV28	few	CASSPTANIQYF	TGTGCCAGCAGTCCGACGGCAAACATTCAGTACTTC
TRBD2	15	TRBJ2-7	TRBV5-4	-	CASSFIAGSSYEQYF	TGTGCCAGCAGCTTCATAGCGGGAAGCTCCTACGAGCAGTACTTC
-	15	TRBJ2-3	TRBV14	-	CASSPRMTGTDTQYF	TGTGCCAGCAGCCCCCGGATGACAGGCACAGATACGCAGTATTTT
-	15	TRBJ1-1	TRBV7-3	-	CASSPRGHDNTEAFF	TGTGCCAGCAGCCCCAGGGGACACGACAACACTGAAGCTTTCTTT
-	15	TRBJ2-7	TRBV28	-	CASSSPGLLSYEQYF	TGTGCCAGCAGTTCCCCGGGACTTCTTTCCTACGAGCAGTACTTC
TRBD1	15	TRBJ1-2	TRBV30	-	CAWSVFRGLSRGYTF	TGTGCCTGGAGTGTTTTCAGGGGGCTCTCTCGGGGCTACACCTTC
TRBD1	13	TRBJ1-2	TRBV9	-	CASSETGEHGYTF	TGTGCCAGCAGCGAGACAGGGGAACATGGCTACACCTTC
TRBD1	12	TRBJ1-1	TRBV30	-	CAWGGQITEAFF	TGTGCCTGGGGGGGACAGATCACTGAAGCTTTCTTT
-	14	TRBJ2-7	TRBV7-2	-	CASSFYQGRYEQYF	TGTGCCAGCAGCTTTTATCAGGGACGGTACGAGCAGTACTTC
-	16	TRBJ1-2	TRBV7-2	-	CASSPYGAGNGYGYTF	TGTGCCAGCAGCCCCTATGGGGCAGGAAACGGATATGGCTACACCTTC
-	13	TRBJ1-1	TRBV19	-	CASSLGVDTEAFF	TGTGCCAGTAGTTTGGGTGTTGACACTGAAGCTTTCTTT
-	15	TRBJ2-5	TRBV4-1	-	CASSRPLRDGETQYF	TGCGCCAGCAGCCGACCCTTGCGGGACGGAGAGACCCAGTACTTC
-	13	TRBJ2-7	TRBV6-5	few	CASRGGNRGEQYF	TGTGCCAGCAGAGGGGGGAACAGAGGCGAGCAGTACTTC
-	14	TRBJ2-7	TRBV7-8	-	CASSFGGQTYEQYF	TGTGCCAGCAGCTTCGGGGGACAGACCTACGAGCAGTACTTC
TRBD1	15	TRBJ1-5	TRBV30	few	CAWSGPGQHNQPQHF	TGTGCCTGGAGTGGCCCGGGACAGCACAATCAGCCCCAGCATTTT
TRBD2	15	TRBJ2-2	TRBV30	-	CAWGSRGGNTGELFF	TGTGCCTGGGGGAGTCGGGGGGGTAACACCGGGGAGCTGTTTTTT
-	16	TRBJ1-2	TRBV2	few	CASSQFDLVLPYGYTF	TGTGCCAGCAGCCAATTTGACCTGGTTCTCCCCTATGGCTACACCTTC
TRBD1	14	TRBJ2-7	TRBV2	once	CASSPGQGSYEQYF	TGTGCCAGCAGCCCGGGACAGGGGTCCTACGAGCAGTACTTC
-	12	TRBJ2-2	TRBV4-2	-	CASSHIPGELFF	TGTGCCAGCAGCCATATACCCGGGGAGCTGTTTTTT
-	15	TRBJ2-3	TRBV7-2	few	CASSFRDPNTDTQYF	TGTGCCAGCAGCTTCCGGGACCCAAACACAGATACGCAGTATTTT
TRBD1	16	TRBJ2-2	TRBV7-9	-	CASSLQGAAVTGELFF	TGTGCCAGCAGCTTACAGGGGGCGGCTGTTACCGGGGAGCTGTTTTTT
-	17	TRBJ2-7	TRBV18	-	CASSPRRVGSAIREQYF	TGTGCCAGCTCACCACGGAGGGTCGGGTCGGCAATTAGGGAGCAGTACTTC
-	12	TRBJ2-5	TRBV6-1	few	CASSDVGETQYF	TGTGCCAGCAGTGACGTGGGGGAGACCCAGTACTTC
-	15	TRBJ2-5	TRBV19	-	CASSIWEMGKETQYF	TGTGCCAGTAGTATTTGGGAGATGGGAAAAGAGACCCAGTACTTC
-	15	TRBJ1-1	TRBV5-4	-	CASSPSSGQNTEAFF	TGTGCCAGCAGCCCGTCGTCGGGGCAGAACACTGAAGCTTTCTTT
-	14	TRBJ2-7	TRBV28	-	CASSLAPSSYEQYF	TGTGCCAGCAGTTTGGCGCCTAGCTCCTACGAGCAGTACTTC
TRBD1	15	TRBJ2-4	TRBV6-1	-	CASSEDRGAKNIQYF	TGTGCCAGCAGTGAGGACAGGGGTGCCAAAAACATTCAGTACTTC
-	10	TRBJ1-1	TRBV29-1	few	CSAWGTEAFF	TGCAGCGCTTGGGGGACTGAAGCTTTCTTT
TRBD1	16	TRBJ2-7	TRBV7-2	-	CASSPRGQGAPYEQYF	TGTGCCAGCAGCCCACGGGGACAGGGGGCCCCCTACGAGCAGTACTTC
-	11	TRBJ1-2	TRBV30	-	CAWMPACGYTF	TGTGCCTGGATGCCAGCCTGCGGCTACACCTTC
-	12	TRBJ2-7	TRBV6-6	once	CASGRAPVKQYF	TGTGCCAGCGGAAGAGCCCCTGTGAAGCAGTACTTC
-	14	TRBJ1-5	TRBV13	-	CASSLSRSGQPQHF	TGTGCCAGCAGCTTATCCCGGAGTGGGCAGCCCCAGCATTTT
-	13	TRBJ1-2	TRBV6-1	-	CASRPDGSYGYTF	TGTGCCAGCAGACCTGACGGATCCTATGGCTACACCTTC
TRBD1	15	TRBJ2-2	TRBV9	-	CASSGGTGVTGELFF	TGTGCCAGCAGCGGGGGGACAGGGGTCACCGGGGAGCTGTTTTTT
-	15	TRBJ2-1	TRBV28	-	CASREGLKRDNEQFF	TGTGCCAGCAGAGAAGGACTGAAACGGGACAATGAGCAGTTCTTC
-	11	TRBJ2-7	TRBV25-1	-	CASIVNYEQYF	TGTGCCAGCATTGTCAACTACGAGCAGTACTTC
-	16	TRBJ1-2	TRBV19	-	CASSLTWGRPLEGYTF	TGTGCCAGTAGTCTAACCTGGGGCAGACCTTTAGAAGGCTACACCTTC
-	13	TRBJ1-1	TRBV2	few	CASRIHPNTEAFF	TGTGCCAGCAGGATACACCCGAACACTGAAGCTTTCTTT
TRBD1	14	TRBJ2-7	TRBV6-5	-	CASQLTGGSYEQYF	TGTGCCAGCCAATTAACAGGGGGGTCCTACGAGCAGTACTTC
-	13	TRBJ1-2	TRBV6-5	-	CASSTGTNYGYTF	TGTGCCAGCAGTACCGGAACTAACTATGGCTACACCTTC
TRBD1	17	TRBJ2-7	TRBV28	-	CASSFHNIRQGRREQYF	TGTGCCAGCAGTTTTCATAATATCAGACAGGGGAGGCGCGAGCAGTACTTC
TRBD2	15	TRBJ2-7	TRBV5-6	-	CASSPQGLAGYEQYF	TGTGCCAGCAGCCCTCAGGGCCTAGCGGGATACGAGCAGTACTTC
-	15	TRBJ1-1	TRBV25-1	-	CASSGTGQVDPEAFF	TGTGCCAGCAGTGGAACAGGGCAAGTAGATCCTGAAGCTTTCTTT
-	15	TRBJ2-1	TRBV4-2	-	CASSQDGGSYNEQFF	TGTGCCAGCAGCCAAGATGGCGGCTCCTACAATGAGCAGTTCTTC
-	13	TRBJ2-2	TRBV30	-	CAWSSTSNGELFF	TGTGCCTGGAGCTCTACTAGCAACGGGGAGCTGTTTTTT